This is a list of T cell receptor beta chains from one sample in a study of response to subunit inactivated influenza vaccine. TCRdb re-analysed the RT-PCR reads in MiXCR, keeping a single row per CDR3 protein. The table lists about 830,000 distinct CDR3 sequences, 15% to 20% of them singletons, with roughly a tenth in the top ten. Here the sequenced sample was PBMCs from blood, taken 4 to 6 days after vaccination. The receptors derive from a man aged 45-65 years who received an inactivated influenza vaccine. Each CDR3 is given with its conserved first and last residue. Fields, in order: D gene, clone size, V gene, CDR3 length, J gene, CDR3 DNA, CDR3 protein. D genes are given only for firm matches. Part of the rows lack a size; the others show once, few, many or a class for expanded clones.

d_call: TRBD2
clone_size: few
v_call: TRBV27
cdr3_length: 15
j_call: TRBJ2-1
cdr3_nt: TGTGCCAGCAAGAAAACGGGGGGGCCGAGGAATGAGCAGTTCTTC
cdr3_aa: CASKKTGGPRNEQFF

d_call: TRBD1
clone_size: few
v_call: TRBV20-1
cdr3_length: 15
j_call: TRBJ2-7
cdr3_nt: TGCAGTGCTGACCACAGGGGCGATCGGACCTACGAGCAGTACTTC
cdr3_aa: CSADHRGDRTYEQYF

d_call: TRBD2
clone_size: NA
v_call: TRBV9
cdr3_length: 16
j_call: TRBJ2-1
cdr3_nt: TGTGCCAGCAGCCCCTCTAGCGGGAGAACCTACAATGAGCAGTTCTTC
cdr3_aa: CASSPSSGRTYNEQFF

d_call: NA
clone_size: few
v_call: TRBV7-7
cdr3_length: 14
j_call: TRBJ2-5
cdr3_nt: TGTGCCAGCAGCTTAGCTTTTCACCAAGAGACCCAGTACTTC
cdr3_aa: CASSLAFHQETQYF

d_call: NA
clone_size: few
v_call: TRBV4-1
cdr3_length: 15
j_call: TRBJ2-1
cdr3_nt: TGCGCCAGCAGCCTTCATCCAGTGGCTCCCAATGAGCAGTTCTTC
cdr3_aa: CASSLHPVAPNEQFF

d_call: NA
clone_size: NA
v_call: TRBV5-1
cdr3_length: 14
j_call: TRBJ1-1
cdr3_nt: TGCGCCAGCAGCTTCGGGGAACCGGGCACTGAAGCTTTCTTT
cdr3_aa: CASSFGEPGTEAFF

d_call: TRBD1
clone_size: few
v_call: TRBV30
cdr3_length: 14
j_call: TRBJ1-1
cdr3_nt: TGTGCCTGGAGTGGAGGGACAGGGGGCTCGTTGACTTTCTTT
cdr3_aa: CAWSGGTGGSLTFF

d_call: NA
clone_size: many
v_call: TRBV7-2
cdr3_length: 15
j_call: TRBJ2-7
cdr3_nt: TGTGCCAGCAGCTTAGTTGCGACTTCATTCTACGAGCAGTACTTC
cdr3_aa: CASSLVATSFYEQYF

d_call: NA
clone_size: few
v_call: TRBV28
cdr3_length: 15
j_call: TRBJ1-1
cdr3_nt: TGTGCCAGCAGTAGGCGGGGGGCGAGTGACACTGAAGCTTTCTTT
cdr3_aa: CASSRRGASDTEAFF

d_call: TRBD1
clone_size: NA
v_call: TRBV11-2
cdr3_length: 18
j_call: TRBJ1-1
cdr3_nt: TGTGCCAGCAGCTTACAGCCCCAAGGACAGGGACCGAACACTGAAGCTTTCTTT
cdr3_aa: CASSLQPQGQGPNTEAFF

d_call: NA
clone_size: NA
v_call: TRBV5-1
cdr3_length: 16
j_call: TRBJ1-3
cdr3_nt: TGCGCCAGCAGCTTGGATCCAGGATCTACGGGAAACACCATATATTTT
cdr3_aa: CASSLDPGSTGNTIYF

d_call: TRBD1
clone_size: once
v_call: TRBV28
cdr3_length: 16
j_call: TRBJ2-7
cdr3_nt: TGTGCCAGTCCCCCGGGACAGGGGGCAAGCTCCTACGAGCAGTACTTC
cdr3_aa: CASPPGQGASSYEQYF

d_call: TRBD2
clone_size: few
v_call: TRBV29-1
cdr3_length: 12
j_call: TRBJ2-1
cdr3_nt: TGCAGCGTTGCGGGAGGGCTCAATGAGCAGTTCTTC
cdr3_aa: CSVAGGLNEQFF

d_call: NA
clone_size: few
v_call: TRBV7-2
cdr3_length: 15
j_call: TRBJ2-1
cdr3_nt: TGTGCCAGCAGCTTAGTCATAGACAGAGTACATGAGCAGTTCTTC
cdr3_aa: CASSLVIDRVHEQFF

d_call: NA
clone_size: NA
v_call: TRBV10-3
cdr3_length: 14
j_call: TRBJ2-4
cdr3_nt: TGTGCCATCAGTGAGGGAGGGACCAAAAACATTCAGTACTTC
cdr3_aa: CAISEGGTKNIQYF

d_call: TRBD2
clone_size: NA
v_call: TRBV28
cdr3_length: 16
j_call: TRBJ2-5
cdr3_nt: TGTGCCAGCAGTTTGTTACTAGCGGGGATACAAGAGACCCAGTACTTC
cdr3_aa: CASSLLLAGIQETQYF

d_call: NA
clone_size: many
v_call: TRBV6-5
cdr3_length: 12
j_call: TRBJ1-1
cdr3_nt: TGTGCCAGCGGGCAATTGGGGAGCGAAGCTTTCTTT
cdr3_aa: CASGQLGSEAFF

d_call: NA
clone_size: few
v_call: TRBV30
cdr3_length: 14
j_call: TRBJ1-5
cdr3_nt: TGTGCCTGGAGCCCTCTGAGGAGCAATCAGCCCCAGCATTTT
cdr3_aa: CAWSPLRSNQPQHF

d_call: NA
clone_size: NA
v_call: TRBV29-1
cdr3_length: 13
j_call: TRBJ2-1
cdr3_nt: TGCAGCTCCTATCTTAGCTCCTACAATGAGCAGTTCTTC
cdr3_aa: CSSYLSSYNEQFF

d_call: NA
clone_size: NA
v_call: TRBV6-5
cdr3_length: 15
j_call: TRBJ1-2
cdr3_nt: TGTGCCAGCAGTTACAGCAGCCACACTAACTATGGCTACACCTTC
cdr3_aa: CASSYSSHTNYGYTF

d_call: TRBD2
clone_size: few
v_call: TRBV7-3
cdr3_length: 15
j_call: TRBJ2-1
cdr3_nt: TGTGCCAGCAGTTACGGACTAGCGGGCTACAATGAGCAGTTCTTC
cdr3_aa: CASSYGLAGYNEQFF

d_call: NA
clone_size: NA
v_call: TRBV4-3
cdr3_length: 15
j_call: TRBJ1-2
cdr3_nt: TGCGCCAGCAGCCAAGATGGGCAGGGGTTCTATGGCTACACCTTC
cdr3_aa: CASSQDGQGFYGYTF

d_call: NA
clone_size: NA
v_call: TRBV5-5
cdr3_length: 13
j_call: TRBJ2-3
cdr3_nt: TGTGCCAGCAGCTTGTCCCCGTCGGATACGCAGTATTTT
cdr3_aa: CASSLSPSDTQYF

d_call: NA
clone_size: few
v_call: TRBV20-1
cdr3_length: 12
j_call: TRBJ1-4
cdr3_nt: TGCAGTGCTAGAGCTCTGGATGAAAAACTGTTTTTT
cdr3_aa: CSARALDEKLFF

d_call: NA
clone_size: NA
v_call: TRBV5-1
cdr3_length: 11
j_call: TRBJ1-1
cdr3_nt: TGCGCCAGCACTGGAAACACTGAAGCTTTCTTT
cdr3_aa: CASTGNTEAFF

d_call: NA
clone_size: NA
v_call: TRBV7-8
cdr3_length: 16
j_call: TRBJ2-5
cdr3_nt: TGTGCCAGCAGCAAATCCATTTCCGCGATGAAAGAGACCCAGTACTTC
cdr3_aa: CASSKSISAMKETQYF

d_call: NA
clone_size: few
v_call: TRBV6-5
cdr3_length: 16
j_call: TRBJ1-1
cdr3_nt: TGTGCCAGCAGTTATCTTACAGGGACTTCGAACACTGAAGCTTTCTTT
cdr3_aa: CASSYLTGTSNTEAFF

d_call: NA
clone_size: many
v_call: TRBV12-3/TRBV12-4
cdr3_length: 12
j_call: TRBJ1-3
cdr3_nt: TGTGCCAGCAGTTTATTCGGTAACACCATATATTTT
cdr3_aa: CASSLFGNTIYF

d_call: NA
clone_size: NA
v_call: TRBV7-2
cdr3_length: 14
j_call: TRBJ2-3
cdr3_nt: TGTGCCAGCAGCTTAGCCCGGGATGTGGATACGCAGTATTTT
cdr3_aa: CASSLARDVDTQYF

d_call: TRBD2
clone_size: many
v_call: TRBV7-9
cdr3_length: 15
j_call: TRBJ2-7
cdr3_nt: TGTGCCAGCAGCCAGGGACTAGCGACACCCTACGAGCAGTACTTC
cdr3_aa: CASSQGLATPYEQYF

d_call: TRBD1
clone_size: once
v_call: TRBV5-8
cdr3_length: 17
j_call: TRBJ1-4
cdr3_nt: TGTGCCAGCAGCATCGGACAGGGGGCCACAACTAATGAAAAACTGTTTTTT
cdr3_aa: CASSIGQGATTNEKLFF

d_call: NA
clone_size: NA
v_call: TRBV4-1
cdr3_length: 16
j_call: TRBJ1-2
cdr3_nt: TGCGCCAGCAGCTCCCAAATGGGGGGGTCCCACTATGGCTACACCTTC
cdr3_aa: CASSSQMGGSHYGYTF

d_call: NA
clone_size: many
v_call: TRBV15
cdr3_length: 15
j_call: TRBJ2-5
cdr3_nt: TGTGCCACCAGCTTTTCTAAGGGGGTCCCAGAGACCCAGTACTTC
cdr3_aa: CATSFSKGVPETQYF

d_call: TRBD2
clone_size: many
v_call: TRBV29-1
cdr3_length: 16
j_call: TRBJ2-5
cdr3_nt: TGCAGCGTTGTGCCTTGGGCTAGCGGGAGCCAAGAGACCCAGTACTTC
cdr3_aa: CSVVPWASGSQETQYF

d_call: TRBD1
clone_size: few
v_call: TRBV29-1
cdr3_length: 15
j_call: TRBJ2-2
cdr3_nt: TGCAGCGGACGACGGGGACAGGCGAACACCGGGGAGCTGTTTTTT
cdr3_aa: CSGRRGQANTGELFF

d_call: TRBD1
clone_size: few
v_call: TRBV9
cdr3_length: 14
j_call: TRBJ1-1
cdr3_nt: TGTGCCAGCAGCGTAGAGGACAGGGTTACTGAAGCTTTCTTT
cdr3_aa: CASSVEDRVTEAFF

d_call: NA
clone_size: NA
v_call: TRBV7-2
cdr3_length: 16
j_call: TRBJ2-2
cdr3_nt: TGTGCCAGCAGCCCTCAAAAGTTGAACAGTGGGGGTCGGCTGTTTTTT
cdr3_aa: CASSPQKLNSGGRLFF

d_call: TRBD1
clone_size: once
v_call: TRBV5-1
cdr3_length: 14
j_call: TRBJ2-5
cdr3_nt: TGCGCCAGCAGCTTGCAGACAGGGAAAGAGACCCAGTACTTC
cdr3_aa: CASSLQTGKETQYF

d_call: TRBD2
clone_size: few
v_call: TRBV2
cdr3_length: 16
j_call: TRBJ2-2
cdr3_nt: TGTGCCAGCAGGGTTCTAGCGGGAGGCCACACCGGGGAGCTGTTTTTT
cdr3_aa: CASRVLAGGHTGELFF

d_call: NA
clone_size: few
v_call: TRBV12-3/TRBV12-4
cdr3_length: 13
j_call: TRBJ1-1
cdr3_nt: TGTGCCAGCAGTTTAGCGCAGGGACTGAGAGCTTTCTTT
cdr3_aa: CASSLAQGLRAFF

d_call: TRBD1
clone_size: few
v_call: TRBV7-2
cdr3_length: 15
j_call: TRBJ2-7
cdr3_nt: TGTGCCAGCAGCTTGGGGACAGATCCTGCCTACGAGCAGTACTTC
cdr3_aa: CASSLGTDPAYEQYF

d_call: TRBD1
clone_size: many
v_call: TRBV12-3/TRBV12-4
cdr3_length: 14
j_call: TRBJ1-6
cdr3_nt: TGTGCCAGCAGTTATCAGGGGGCAGGATCACCCCTCCACTTT
cdr3_aa: CASSYQGAGSPLHF

d_call: NA
clone_size: NA
v_call: TRBV27
cdr3_length: 14
j_call: TRBJ2-5
cdr3_nt: TGTGCCAGCAGCTCGAACAGGGATAGGGAGACCCAGTACTTC
cdr3_aa: CASSSNRDRETQYF

d_call: TRBD1
clone_size: NA
v_call: TRBV10-3
cdr3_length: 15
j_call: TRBJ2-3
cdr3_nt: TGTGCCATCAGTGGGGGACAGGGGTCGTTAGATACGCAGTATTTT
cdr3_aa: CAISGGQGSLDTQYF

d_call: NA
clone_size: many
v_call: TRBV12-3/TRBV12-4
cdr3_length: 15
j_call: TRBJ1-4
cdr3_nt: TGTGCCAGCAGTTTGGGACGGACAACTAATGAAAAACTGTTTTTT
cdr3_aa: CASSLGRTTNEKLFF

d_call: TRBD1
clone_size: NA
v_call: TRBV20-1
cdr3_length: 15
j_call: TRBJ2-7
cdr3_nt: TGCAGTGCTAGTGCCCCGGGGCAGGGGGAATACGAGCAGTACTTC
cdr3_aa: CSASAPGQGEYEQYF

d_call: NA
clone_size: NA
v_call: TRBV6-5
cdr3_length: 19
j_call: TRBJ2-2
cdr3_nt: TGTGCCAGCAGTTACTCGATACAGGGCAATACCCCGAACACCGGGGAGCTGTTTTTT
cdr3_aa: CASSYSIQGNTPNTGELFF

d_call: NA
clone_size: NA
v_call: TRBV11-3
cdr3_length: 19
j_call: TRBJ2-7
cdr3_nt: TGTGCCAGCCTTGGGGACATAGAAGCCGGGATCCTAAACTGCGGGAAGCAGTACTTC
cdr3_aa: CASLGDIEAGILNCGKQYF